This TCR beta chain was obtained from a study of identifying expanded T cells in peripheral blood. The study's findings and limits: Approximately two-week clone count variance significantly increased as total template count grew. Over two and four weeks, about 15 and 19 clones changed, versus roughly 1.1 between replicates.

Some clones are missing from TCRdb's copy, which holds only in-frame ones; the method was immunoSEQ multiplex PCR. The table includes around 66,000 clones, more than 70% detected once. The CDR3 is 16 amino acids. The trim removed 1 base at V and 5 bases at J, leaving 8 bases unmatched. In germline, CDR1 is SGHTA, CDR2 FQGNSA. Of note for this clone: Antigen specificity is unknown.

During the collection period, no donor immune events like infections were recorded. The V and J genes are TRBV7-2 and TRBJ2-5; 9 nucleotides line up with TRBD2. The origin of this receptor is a person aged 18 to 75 in good health. The sample taken for sequencing was blood. CDR3 in DNA: TGTGCCAGCAGCTTAGATGGGCGGGGGGGCGCCGAGACCCAGTACTTC. It translates to CASSLDGRGGAETQYF.